This TCR beta chain was recorded in a study of T cells after posttransplantation cyclophosphamide. Broader study findings: Later post-transplant blood repertoires were often dominated by donor CD8+ memory clones.

This clone is labeled medium-sized. Its antigen is as yet unknown. V lost 5 bases and J 4 bases, leaving 5 bases between the germline ends. The length of the CDR3 is 11 residues. The germline CDR1 and CDR2 sequences are WNHNN and SYGVQD (reference sequence). Cyclophosphamide on days +3 and +4 followed busulfan-fludarabine conditioning and a marrow graft. Some clones are missing from TCRdb's copy, which holds only in-frame ones; the method was immunoSEQ multiplex PCR. This record lists thousands of clones, none seen once only, and the top ten clones contain about 32%. The material sequenced was PBMCs, taken after allogeneic stem cell transplant with posttransplant cyclophosphamide. The TCR was taken from a male patient between 25 and 39 years old who received an allogeneic stem cell transplant from a related donor, was CMV-positive, and had acute GVHD only. Some T cells may be provided by the graft donor. The rearrangement links TRBV10-1 to TRBJ2-5; the D is unclear. The CDR3 DNA reads as TGCGCCAGCAGTAAGGTAGAGACCCAGTACTTC. The encoded protein is CASSKVETQYF.